This T cell receptor (beta chain) was documented in a study of T cell responses to AZD1222 COVID-19 vaccine. This clone was counted only a few times. Its antigen is unidentified. Assay used: immunoSEQ multiplex PCR; TCRdb lists only in-frame clones, some missing. The sample includes 25,000 to 35,000 clones, approximately 78% of them seen just once. General study results and limits: Spike regions recognized by vaccine-associated CD4 TCRs spanned the protein, led by 160-218 and 743-854. Compared with day 0, the breadth and depth of the Spike-specific TCR repertoire rose significantly after two doses of AZD1222.

The CDR3 runs 15 residues. The germline V gene has CDR1 LGHNA and CDR2 YNFKEQ. V lost 0 bases and J lost 4, with 10 bases in between. Sequenced here: peripheral blood, sampled on day 0 of AZD1222 vaccination. This chain connects TRBV4-2 to TRBJ1-5; D is perhaps TRBD1 (5 bases). The TCR sequence derives from an adult in good health. The CDR3 here is CASSQEGRVNQPQHF. DNA of the CDR3: TGTGCCAGCAGCCAAGAGGGACGGGTTAATCAGCCCCAGCATTTT.